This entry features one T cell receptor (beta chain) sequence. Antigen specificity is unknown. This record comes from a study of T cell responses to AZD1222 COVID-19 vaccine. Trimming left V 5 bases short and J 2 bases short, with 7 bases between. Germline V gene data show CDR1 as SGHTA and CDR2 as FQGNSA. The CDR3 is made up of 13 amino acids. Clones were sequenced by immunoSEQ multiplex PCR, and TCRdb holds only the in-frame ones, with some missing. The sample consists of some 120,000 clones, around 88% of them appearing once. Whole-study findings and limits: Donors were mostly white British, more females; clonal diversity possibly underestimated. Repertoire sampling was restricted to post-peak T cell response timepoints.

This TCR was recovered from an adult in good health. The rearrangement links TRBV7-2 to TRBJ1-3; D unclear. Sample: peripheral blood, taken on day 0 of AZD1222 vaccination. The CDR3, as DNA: TGTGCCAGCAGCCCGCTAGCTGGAAACACCATATATTTT. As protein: CASSPLAGNTIYF.